The rows below give T cell receptor beta chains drawn from one sample of a study of cytomegalovirus exposure and HLA in healthy donors. TCRdb keeps only in-frame clones here, not all; method: immunoSEQ multiplex PCR. The table lists 100,000 to 150,000 clones. The sequenced sample consisted of PBMCs. All receptors come from a young man in good health and CMV-seronegative. CDR3s include the opening cysteine and the closing phenylalanine or tryptophan. The order of the fields is J gene, D gene, V gene, CDR3 DNA, CDR3 protein. D genes are given only for firm matches.

TRBJ2-1,-,TRBV6-5,TGTGCCAGCAGTTTTGGGATCGAGCGGGAGCAGTTCTTC,CASSFGIEREQFF
TRBJ1-4,-,TRBV6-5,TGTGCCAGCAGTTACTCGGGGCGCAATGAAAAACTGTTTTTT,CASSYSGRNEKLFF
TRBJ2-7,TRBD1,TRBV5-1,TGCGCCAGCAGCTTGGCCGGGAACAGACAGGGGCAGTACTTC,CASSLAGNRQGQYF
TRBJ2-7,TRBD1,TRBV30,TGTGCCTGGACTTGGGACAGGGGCTACGAGCAGTACTTC,CAWTWDRGYEQYF
TRBJ2-1,TRBD1,TRBV5-1,TGCGCCAGCAGCGAGGGACAGCCGACCTACAATGAGCAGTTCTTC,CASSEGQPTYNEQFF
TRBJ1-5,-,TRBV27,TGTGCCAGCAGCCCGAATTACCAGGGGAAGACAGGACAGCCCCAGCATTTT,CASSPNYQGKTGQPQHF
TRBJ2-1,TRBD2,TRBV18,TGTGCCAGCTCACCACTAGCGGGAGACTACAATGAGCAGTTCTTC,CASSPLAGDYNEQFF
TRBJ1-4,-,TRBV30,TGTGCCTGGACCGCAGAGGGTAATGAAAAACTGTTTTTT,CAWTAEGNEKLFF
TRBJ1-3,TRBD1,TRBV18,TGTGCCAGCTCACCAAAACAGGGGGCTGGAAACACCATATATTTT,CASSPKQGAGNTIYF
TRBJ2-5,TRBD2,TRBV13,TGTGCCAGCAGCTTGCCCCACGGAAGCGGGAGGGAGGGGACCCAGTACTTC,CASSLPHGSGREGTQYF
TRBJ2-3,-,TRBV28,TGTGCCAGCAGTTTATCGGGGAAACACACAGATACGCAGTATTTT,CASSLSGKHTDTQYF
TRBJ1-2,-,TRBV5-1,TGCGCCAGCAGCTCCGGGAGCGACTATGGCTACACCTTC,CASSSGSDYGYTF
TRBJ2-7,TRBD2,TRBV27,TGTGCCAGCAGGAAGCGGGACGGACTCTACGAGCAGTACTTC,CASRKRDGLYEQYF
TRBJ2-1,TRBD2,TRBV25-1,TGTGCCAGCAGTGAATATGGGGGGGGACGCCAGTTCTTC,CASSEYGGGRQFF
TRBJ1-1,-,TRBV27,TGTGCCAGCGGACAGAACATGAACACTGAAGCTTTCTTT,CASGQNMNTEAFF
TRBJ1-1,TRBD1,TRBV6-5,TGTGCCAGCAAGGGGGCGGTTTATGAGAACACTGAAGCTTTCTTT,CASKGAVYENTEAFF
TRBJ1-2,-,TRBV5-1,TGCGCCAGCAGCTTGGAGCTTGGGGGCGGCTATGGCTACACCTTC,CASSLELGGGYGYTF
TRBJ2-7,TRBD1,TRBV18,TGTGCCAGCTCAACCCTCACAGGGGCCCAAACCTACGAGCAGTACTTC,CASSTLTGAQTYEQYF
TRBJ1-1,-,TRBV25-1,TGTGCCAGCACTCGGGGTATCACTGAAGCTTTCTTT,CASTRGITEAFF
TRBJ2-7,TRBD1,TRBV7-8,TGTGCCAGCAGCAGGGGGACAGGGGGATCCTACGAGCAGTACTTC,CASSRGTGGSYEQYF